Shown below are 29 T cell receptor beta chains from a single sample sequenced in a study of T cell responses to AZD1222 COVID-19 vaccine. Generated by immunoSEQ multiplex PCR, the TCRdb table keeps only in-frame clones and is missing some. This table holds around 99,000 clones, around 90% found once. This material consisted of peripheral blood, taken 28 days after the second AZD1222 dose. These TCRs come from an adult who received the AZD1222 COVID-19 vaccine.

This clone was seen only once. The chain recombines TRBV5-1 with TRBJ2-6; D unresolved. Germline assignment: CDR1 SGHRS and CDR2 YFSETQ. This CDR3 spans 17 amino acids. V lost 0 bases to trimming and J lost 2 bases, with 12 bases between them. CDR3 sequence: CASSLEGPRTGANVLTF. In DNA, the CDR3 is TGCGCCAGCAGCTTGGAGGGTCCACGGACTGGGGCCAACGTCCTGACTTTC.

This clone was detected only a few times. The gene calls are TRBV4-1 and TRBJ2-7, with 9 bases identical to TRBD1. The CDR3 contains 15 residues. Germline V gene sequence: CDR1 MGHRA, CDR2 YSYEKL. V lost 3 bases, J lost 5 bases, and 8 bases stayed unmatched. The CDR3 sequence: CASSQGDRAENEQYF. CDR3 in DNA: TGCGCCAGCAGCCAGGGGGACAGGGCCGAGAACGAGCAGTACTTC.

The chain links TRBV30 to TRBJ1-2; D gene uncertain. CDR1 and CDR2 (germline): GTSNPN, SVGIG (reference sequence). Trimming removed 2 bases from V and 7 bases from J, with 11 bases in between. This CDR3 is 12 amino acids long. DNA for the CDR3: TGTGCCTGGAGTACACCCCGGGCTGGCTACACCTTC. Translation gives CAWSTPRAGYTF.

V is TRBV5-1 and J is TRBJ2-1; the match to TRBD1 covers 10 bases. V trimming: 1 base; J trimming: 0 bases; junction bases outside the gene matches: 7. Per the germline V gene, CDR1 is SGHRS and CDR2 is YFSETQ. The CDR3 covers 18 residues. CDR3 amino acids: CASSLWDRGSSSYNEQFF. For the CDR3, the DNA is TGCGCCAGCAGCTTGTGGGACAGGGGTTCGAGCTCCTACAATGAGCAGTTCTTC.

V gene TRBV30 combines with J gene TRBJ2-6; D is perhaps TRBD1 (6 bases). V was shortened by 4 bases and J by 1 base, with 14 bases between the two germline ends. CDR1 is GTSNPN, CDR2 SVGIG, per germline (reference sequence). The CDR3 is made up of 16 amino acids. As DNA, the CDR3 is TGTGCCTGGACTGGACAGCCTTTATCTGGGGCCAACGTCCTGACTTTC. Protein product: CAWTGQPLSGANVLTF.

This clone was counted a few times. J is TRBJ2-1 and V is TRBV13, with D possibly TRBD2 on 6 matching bases. The germline gives CDR1 PRHDT, CDR2 FYEKMQ (reference sequence). Trimming cost V 5 bases and J 7 bases, with 24 bases left between them. This CDR3 has 17 amino acids. The CDR3 DNA reads as TGTGCCAGCAGCCCCCGCGGGAAGGTGCGTCAAGGGAATGAGCAGTTCTTC. Amino acids: CASSPRGKVRQGNEQFF.

The V gene is TRBV5-4, the J gene TRBJ1-3, with 10 bases matching TRBD1. Per germline, CDR1 SGHNT and CDR2 YYREEE (reference sequence). This CDR3 comprises 17 residues. Trimming at V came to 4 bases and at J to 0 bases, leaving 7 bases not matched to a gene. The CDR3 bases are TGTGCCAGCAGCCCGGGACAGGGGAGAGTCTCTGGAAACACCATATATTTT. Protein sequence: CASSPGQGRVSGNTIYF. The variable domain in full, with the rest retrieved from reference TRBV5-4 and TRBJ1-3, is ETGVTQSPTHLIKTRGQQVTLRCSSQSGHNTVSWYQQALGQGPQFIFQYYREEENGRGNFPPRFSGLQFPNYSSELNVNALELDDSALYLCASSPGQGRVSGNTIYFGEGSWLTVV.

The chain is built from TRBV5-1 and TRBJ1-2; 8 bases are shared with TRBD1. V was pared by 0 bases and J by 8 bases, with 12 bases of the junction left unmatched. From germline, CDR1 is SGHRS and CDR2 YFSETQ. This CDR3 spans 16 amino acids. In DNA form, the CDR3 reads TGCGCCAGCAGCTTGGTAGGGGGACAGGTGCAGGAGGGCTACACCTTC. Encoded protein: CASSLVGGQVQEGYTF.

In nucleotides, the CDR3 is TGCGCCAGCAGCCAAGGTGGGCCATCGACAGGTGGGAATAATTCACCCCTCCACTTT. Translating gives CASSQGGPSTGGNNSPLHF. The chain employs TRBV4-1 and TRBJ1-6, with D possibly TRBD1 on 6 matching bases. The CDR3 loop spans 19 amino acids. Trimming cost V 1 base and J 5 bases, with 21 bases left between them. Germline assignment: CDR1 MGHRA and CDR2 YSYEKL.

In DNA form, the CDR3 reads TGTGCCACCAGCAGAGGACAGCCTAATAATTCACCCCTCCACTTT. Its translation is CATSRGQPNNSPLHF. This chain uses TRBV15 with TRBJ1-6, with TRBD1 as a possible D gene (5 bases). The CDR3 runs 15 residues. Trimming shortened V by 1 base and J by 5 bases, and 9 bases separated the two germline ends. CDR1 is LNHNV, CDR2 YYDKDF, per germline (reference sequence).

V gene TRBV28 combines with J gene TRBJ1-2, with unresolved D. V lost 11 bases and J 2 bases, leaving 12 bases between the germline ends. Germline CDR1 reads MDHEN; CDR2 reads SYDVKM. CDR3 length equals 12 residues. The CDR3 loop is CAPRTVNYGYTF. CDR3 nucleotides: TGTGCCCCCAGGACGGTAAACTATGGCTACACCTTC.

V usage is TRBV19 and J usage is TRBJ1-2, with 7 bases aligning to TRBD1. CDR3 length: 13 amino acids. V trimming: 0 bases; J trimming: 8 bases; junction bases outside the gene matches: 3. Germline V gene lookup returns CDR1 LNHDA and CDR2 SQIVND (reference sequence). This CDR3 is CASSIDHRGGYTF. CDR3 nucleotides: TGTGCCAGTAGTATAGACCACAGGGGCGGCTACACCTTC.

This chain joins TRBV5-6 and TRBJ2-7; 7 bases match TRBD1. The CDR3 is 14 residues long. Trimming at V came to 6 bases and at J to 6 bases, leaving 12 bases not matched to a gene. Germline loops: CDR1 SGHDT, CDR2 YYEEEE. The CDR3 protein is CASTFGPGGIEQYF. Written as DNA, the CDR3 is TGTGCCAGCACCTTCGGCCCAGGGGGAATCGAGCAGTACTTC.

This clone was detected only once. The chain employs TRBV10-3 and TRBJ1-2; no reliable D call. The V and J ends lost 0 bases and 3 bases respectively, with 5 bases between them. The CDR3 has 13 residues. CDR1 and CDR2 (germline): ENHRY, SYGVKD. Here the CDR3 reads CAISESADYGYTF. The CDR3 bases are TGTGCCATCAGTGAGTCGGCAGACTATGGCTACACCTTC.

The chain links TRBV11-3 to TRBJ1-1, with TRBD1 as a possible D gene (5 bases). The CDR3 length is 15 residues. The germline CDR1 and CDR2 sequences are SGHNT and YENEEA. Trimming took 5 bases from V and 1 from J, leaving 14 bases between them. The CDR3 region is CASSPGGQKNTEAFF. Written as DNA, the CDR3 is TGTGCCAGCAGCCCCGGGGGTCAGAAGAACACTGAAGCTTTCTTT. The full variable domain, in which reference TRBV11-3 and TRBJ1-1 provide the parts outside the CDR3, is EAGVVQSPRYKIIEKKQPVAFWCNPISGHNTLYWYLQNLGQGPELLIRYENEEAVDDSQLPKDRFSAERLKGVDSTLKIQPAELGDSAVYLCASSPGGQKNTEAFFGQGTRLTVV.

CDR3 DNA: TGTGCCAGCAGTCTACCCCGGGAAGACGAGCAGTACTTC. This translates into CASSLPREDEQYF. The V call is TRBV6-5, the J call TRBJ2-7; D perhaps matches TRBD2 (5 bases). From germline, CDR1 is MNHEY and CDR2 SVGAGI. V was clipped by 5 bases and J by 5 bases, with 13 bases between them. CDR3 size: 13 residues.

The chain couples TRBV19 to TRBJ2-1; D gene uncertain. Between the trimmed V and J ends, which lost 3 bases and 0 bases, there was a span of 15 bases. The CDR3 is 17 residues long. Per the germline V gene, CDR1 is LNHDA and CDR2 is SQIVND (reference sequence). CDR3 DNA sequence: TGTGCCAGTAGTATCGTGACCTACATCGGCTCCTACAATGAGCAGTTCTTC. Residues: CASSIVTYIGSYNEQFF.

This chain uses TRBV28 with TRBJ2-6, with 7 positions matching TRBD1. This CDR3 spans 17 amino acids. After removal of 5 bases from V and 1 base from J, the junction contained 8 bases not matched to a gene. The germline V gene has CDR1 MDHEN and CDR2 SYDVKM. The CDR3 region is CASSVGDSHSGANVLTF. DNA for the CDR3: TGTGCCAGCAGTGTAGGGGACAGTCATTCTGGGGCCAACGTCCTGACTTTC.

The genes are TRBV5-5 and TRBJ1-1, with no clear D. V was clipped by 0 bases and J by 1 base, with 13 bases between them. The CDR3 totals 16 residues. Germline V gives CDR1 SGHKS, CDR2 YYEKEE (reference sequence). The CDR3 region is CASSLGVDVRNTEAFF. For the CDR3, the DNA is TGTGCCAGCAGCTTGGGGGTTGACGTTAGGAACACTGAAGCTTTCTTT.

CDR3 protein: CASSYPTGGRAYEQYF. The CDR3 nucleotides are TGTGCCAGCAGTTACCCGACAGGGGGAAGGGCCTACGAGCAGTACTTC. J is TRBJ2-7 and V is TRBV6-6, with 9 nucleotides matching TRBD1. Germline V gene sequence: CDR1 MNHNY, CDR2 SVGAGI (reference sequence). The CDR3 runs to 16 residues. V gave up 2 bases and J gave up 2 bases; unmatched junction bases: 7.

This chain uses TRBV10-3 with TRBJ2-1; 7 nucleotides match TRBD2. CDR3 length: 14 amino acids. J gave up 4 bases and V 4 bases, and 4 bases lay outside the gene matches. CDR1 and CDR2 (germline): ENHRY, SYGVKD. Here the CDR3 reads CAISGGGLYNEQFF. The CDR3 nucleotides read TGTGCCATCAGTGGGGGGGGACTGTACAATGAGCAGTTCTTC.

The chain has TRBV14 and TRBJ2-1, with 8 bases lining up with TRBD2. J gave up 8 bases and V 4 bases, and 7 bases lay outside the gene matches. The CDR3 contains 14 residues. CDR1 and CDR2 (germline): SGHDN, FVKESK. CDR3 sequence: CASSLSGGGDEQFF. In nucleotides, the CDR3 is TGTGCCAGCAGCCTGAGCGGGGGTGGTGATGAGCAGTTCTTC.

The chain joins TRBV5-1 to TRBJ2-2; maybe TRBD1 (6 bases). Germline-derived CDR1 and CDR2 are SGHRS and YFSETQ. Trimming shortened V by 4 bases and J by 7 bases, and 11 bases separated the two germline ends. The CDR3 totals 13 residues. The CDR3, as DNA: TGCGCCAGCAGCCTACAGGGTGGCGGGGAGCTGTTTTTT. Amino acids: CASSLQGGGELFF. The complete variable domain, with remaining parts taken from reference TRBV5-1 and TRBJ2-2, reads KAGVTQTPRYLIKTRGQQVTLSCSPISGHRSVSWYQQTPGQGLQFLFEYFSETQRNKGNFPGRFSGRQFSNSRSEMNVSTLELGDSALYLCASSLQGGGELFFGEGSRLTVL.

V gene TRBV27 combines with J gene TRBJ2-7; D tentatively reads TRBD1 or TRBD2 (5 bases each). V was clipped by 6 bases and J by 0 bases, with 18 bases between them. The CDR3 covers 16 residues. The germline V gene has CDR1 MNHEY and CDR2 SMNVEV (reference sequence). For the CDR3, the DNA is TGTGCCAGCAGCCCTCCCCCGGGGCCACTCTCCTACGAGCAGTACTTC. Protein product: CASSPPPGPLSYEQYF.

This clone has only a few counts. This chain connects TRBV7-9 to TRBJ2-1; D remains ambiguous. Trimming pared 1 base from V and 4 bases from J, leaving 5 bases between. CDR3 size: 13 residues. Germline V gene sequence: CDR1 SEHNR, CDR2 FQNEAQ (reference sequence). The CDR3 nucleotides are TGTGCCAGCAGCTTAGGGCTTTACAATGAGCAGTTCTTC. Amino acid sequence: CASSLGLYNEQFF.

The rearrangement joins TRBV7-2 to TRBJ1-1; TRBD1 might be the D (6 bases). This CDR3 has 16 amino acids. In germline, CDR1 is SGHTA, CDR2 FQGNSA. V dropped 0 bases and J dropped 1 base, with 12 bases sitting between them. CDR3 nucleotide sequence: TGTGCCAGCAGCTTAGCGGGGGCAGCACAGAACACTGAAGCTTTCTTT. Translation: CASSLAGAAQNTEAFF.

The gene calls are TRBV15 and TRBJ2-7; unclear D gene. V shed 0 bases and J shed 5 bases, with 8 bases lying between them. The germline CDR1 and CDR2 sequences are LNHNV and YYDKDF (reference sequence). The CDR3 covers 13 residues. The CDR3 region has the DNA TGTGCCACCAGCAGAGATCGGGTGAACGAGCAGTACTTC. It translates to CATSRDRVNEQYF. Variable domain in full (rest from reference TRBV15 and TRBJ2-7): DAMVIQNPRYQVTQFGKPVTLSCSQTLNHNVMYWYQQKSSQAPKLLFHYYDKDFNNEADTPDNFQSRRPNTSFCFLDIRSPGLGDTAMYLCATSRDRVNEQYFGPGTRLTVT.

The chain couples TRBV5-5 to TRBJ2-2; D gene unclear. The CDR3 spans 14 residues. Per germline, CDR1 SGHKS and CDR2 YYEKEE (reference sequence). V lost 1 base to trimming and J lost 0 bases, with 4 bases between them. This chain's CDR3 is CASSLFTNTGELFF. The CDR3 DNA sequence: TGTGCCAGCAGCTTGTTCACGAACACCGGGGAGCTGTTTTTT.

This clone was picked up a small number of times. The gene calls are TRBV3-1 (or the pseudogene TRBV3-2) and TRBJ1-3; D not resolved. Germline V gene lookup returns CDR1 LGHDT and CDR2 YNNKEL (reference sequence). The CDR3 is 14 amino acids. V shed 2 bases and J shed 2 bases, with 7 bases lying between them. The CDR3, as DNA: TGTGCCAGCAGCCAAAGGCCTACTGGAAACACCATATATTTT. Its translation: CASSQRPTGNTIYF.